The clone carrying this T cell receptor (beta chain) came up once. What it binds is unknown. The data originate from a study of T-cell reconstitution after alpha-beta-depleted transplantation in children. Whole-study findings and limits: Several patients had high TCRbeta diversity at day 60; it came from surviving recipient T cells and thymic progenitors.

V shed 4 bases and J shed 11 bases, with 11 bases lying between them. Germline CDR1 reads LNHDA; CDR2 reads SQIVND (reference sequence). The length of the CDR3 is 11 residues. Unique molecular identifiers were incorporated during preparation of the TCRbeta library. TCRdb reprocessed the PCR reads with MiXCR, giving one entry per CDR3 protein. The data hold 700,000 to 950,000 distinct CDR3 sequences, with roughly 16% observed a single time. The receptor was isolated from a male patient between 5 and 17 years old who had a stem cell transplant for acute lymphoblastic leukemia, so the T cells may come from the graft donor. The specimen was PBMCs, mostly from graft donor cells, collected 360 days after TCRalphabeta/CD19-depleted stem cell transplant. The J gene is TRBJ1-1, the V gene TRBV19; D not resolved. The CDR3 sequence is CASSKWPRAFF. The CDR3, as DNA: TGTGCCAGTAGTAAGTGGCCCCGGGCTTTCTTT.